Each of the 23 T cell receptor beta chains below was sequenced from the same sample in a study of blood T cell repertoires in COVID-19. Clones were sequenced by immunoSEQ multiplex PCR, and TCRdb holds only the in-frame ones, with some missing. The repertoire includes approximately 170,000 clones, 70% to 90% of them detected once, and roughly a tenth sits in the top ten. The source material was peripheral blood. These TCRs come from a human donor in a cohort sampled during active COVID-19.

This sequence joins TRBV2 and TRBJ2-2; 9 bases are a match to TRBD1. The germline V gene encodes CDR1 SNHLY and CDR2 FYNNEI. The CDR3 extends over 15 amino acids. Germline trimming cut 8 bases from V and 6 bases from J; bases unmatched to any gene: 10. The CDR3 spells CASARDRAASGELFF. CDR3 bases: TGTGCCAGCGCAAGGGACAGGGCAGCATCCGGGGAGCTGTTTTTT.

This clone was seen more than once but under ten times. The CDR3 loop is CASSLGAPNEKLFF. The CDR3 DNA reads as TGTGCCAGCAGTTTAGGGGCTCCTAATGAAAAACTGTTTTTT. This chain joins TRBV28 and TRBJ1-4; tentatively, D is TRBD1 (5 bases). The CDR3 is 14 amino acids. Germline V gene lookup returns CDR1 MDHEN and CDR2 SYDVKM. Trimming took off 2 bases at V and 3 bases at J, with 7 bases between the two ends.

The chain links TRBV4-3 to TRBJ2-7, with D tentatively TRBD2 (6 bases). The germline V and J ends were trimmed by 1 base and 2 bases, with 21 bases remaining between them. This CDR3 is built from 18 residues. Germline CDR1 and CDR2: LGHNA and YSLEER. The CDR3 reads CASSQGPRASGEPYEQYF. CDR3 sequence (DNA): TGCGCCAGCAGCCAAGGGCCGAGAGCGTCGGGGGAGCCCTACGAGCAGTACTTC.

The chain joins TRBV5-8 to TRBJ2-7; 7 nucleotides align to TRBD1. Losses at the gene ends were 0 bases for V and 1 base for J; bases not matched to a gene: 4. Germline CDR1 and CDR2: SGHTS and YDEGEE. This CDR3 has 15 residues. CDR3 amino acids: CASSLAGDSSYEQYF. The CDR3 DNA reads as TGTGCCAGCAGCTTGGCCGGGGACAGTTCCTACGAGCAGTACTTC.

CDR3 in amino acids: CASSTLAGSYNEQFF. The CDR3 coding sequence is TGTGCCAGCAGCACCCTAGCGGGCTCCTACAATGAGCAGTTCTTC. The chain employs TRBV7-3 and TRBJ2-1, with 8 positions matching TRBD2. Germline V gene sequence: CDR1 SGHTA, CDR2 FQGTGA. The trim removed 5 bases at V and 0 bases at J, leaving 3 bases unmatched. This CDR3 contains 15 residues.

The rearrangement joins TRBV28 to TRBJ1-1; D gene uncertain. CDR3 size: 11 residues. V was pared by 8 bases and J by 0 bases, with 4 bases between. Germline CDR1 and CDR2: MDHEN and SYDVKM. The CDR3 coding sequence is TGTGCCAGCCTCGTGAACACTGAAGCTTTCTTT. Translated, it gives CASLVNTEAFF. Full variable domain (missing parts from reference TRBV28 and TRBJ1-1): DVKVTQSSRYLVKRTGEKVFLECVQDMDHENMFWYRQDPGLGLRLIYFSYDVKMKEKGDIPEGYSVSREKKERFSLILESASTNQTSMYLCASLVNTEAFFGQGTRLTVV.

The genes are TRBV7-3 and TRBJ2-7; D is perhaps TRBD1 (6 bases). Germline CDR1 and CDR2: SGHTA and FQGTGA. V was pared by 1 base and J by 2 bases, with 9 bases between. The length of the CDR3 is 14 residues. The CDR3 spells CASSLNPGAYEQYF. In DNA form, the CDR3 reads TGTGCCAGCAGCTTAAATCCAGGGGCCTACGAGCAGTACTTC.

CDR3 sequence reads: CASSLAGGTLTDTQYF. The DNA of the CDR3 is TGTGCCAGCAGTTTGGCCGGGGGGACCCTCACAGATACGCAGTATTTT. The V and J genes are TRBV28 and TRBJ2-3, with 7 bases identical to TRBD2. Germline V gene data show CDR1 as MDHEN and CDR2 as SYDVKM. The CDR3 loop spans 16 amino acids. Trimming at V came to 3 bases and at J to 2 bases, leaving 8 bases not matched to a gene.

The CDR3 loop reads CATRGGSLQETQYF. Here the CDR3 DNA reads TGTGCCACCAGGGGGGGGTCCCTCCAAGAGACCCAGTACTTC. This chain uses TRBV5-4 with TRBJ2-5; D may correspond to TRBD1 or TRBD2 (7 bases each). The length of the CDR3 is 14 residues. CDR1 and CDR2 (germline): SGHNT, YYREEE (reference sequence). The V end lost 9 bases, the J end lost 1 base, and 16 bases lay between the germline ends.

The V call is TRBV19, the J call TRBJ1-2; the match to TRBD1 covers 9 bases. Trimming took 7 bases from V and 3 from J; bases not matched to a gene: 3. The CDR3 is 13 amino acids. Germline CDR1 and CDR2: LNHDA and SQIVND (reference sequence). The DNA of the CDR3 is TGTGCCAGTACGGACAGGGGTGACTATGGCTACACCTTC. Encoded protein: CASTDRGDYGYTF.

The chain employs TRBV29-1 and TRBJ1-1, with D possibly matching TRBD1 (5 bases). This CDR3 is 13 amino acids long. Trimming shortened V by 7 bases and J by 0 bases, and 12 bases separated the two germline ends. Germline V lookup: CDR1 SQVTM, CDR2 ANQGSEA. The CDR3 sequence: CSGGGGVNTEAFF. The CDR3 nucleotides are TGCAGCGGAGGTGGGGGGGTGAACACTGAAGCTTTCTTT.

The chain employs TRBV21-1 and TRBJ1-2; TRBD1 is the table's D call and was not checked against the DNA. TRBV21-1 is labeled a pseudogene. The CDR3 spans 15 residues. CDR3 sequence (DNA): TGTGCCAGCAGCAAAGAGGACAGGGTGAACTATGGCTACACCTTC. Its protein is CASSKEDRVNYGYTF.

The J gene is TRBJ2-2, the V gene TRBV18; D is undetermined. Germline assignment: CDR1 KGHSH and CDR2 LQKENI. The CDR3 consists of 15 residues. V was pared by 6 bases and J by 2 bases, with 13 bases between. The CDR3 sequence is CASSPTTLNTGELFF. CDR3 nucleotides: TGTGCCAGCTCGCCCACCACATTAAACACCGGGGAGCTGTTTTTT.

In the case of this clone: Other DNA sequences in the same sample also yield this CDR3. CDR3 sequence: CASSTGQGYGYTF. The CDR3 DNA is TGTGCCAGCAGTACTGGACAAGGGTATGGCTACACCTTC. The V gene is TRBV2, the J gene TRBJ1-2; tentatively, D is TRBD1 (5 bases). This CDR3 region has 13 residues. V lost 5 bases and J 5 bases, leaving 12 bases between the germline ends. CDR1 SNHLY and CDR2 FYNNEI come from the germline V gene.

V gene TRBV14 combines with J gene TRBJ1-1; D is undetermined. Germline V gives CDR1 SGHDN, CDR2 FVKESK. This CDR3 is built from 13 residues. V shed 3 bases and J shed 3 bases, with 8 bases lying between them. Here the CDR3 DNA reads TGTGCCAGCAGCCATAACATGGACACTGAAGCTTTCTTT. Amino acids: CASSHNMDTEAFF.

This sequence joins TRBV7-2 and TRBJ2-7; possible D gene TRBD2, 6 bases. CDR3 size: 14 residues. From germline, CDR1 is SGHTA and CDR2 FQGNSA. Trimming removed 5 bases at V and 6 bases at J, with 17 bases between. CDR3 DNA sequence: TGTGCCAGCAGCCCTTATACCCTCGGGGGCGAGCAGTACTTC. Residues: CASSPYTLGGEQYF.

The chain uses TRBV19 and TRBJ1-5; tentative D call: TRBD1 (6 bases). This CDR3 region has 15 residues. Trimming removed 3 bases from V and 4 bases from J, with 13 bases in between. Looked up from germline, CDR1 is LNHDA and CDR2 is SQIVND (reference sequence). CDR3 protein: CASSMGQGLNQPQHF. The CDR3 DNA sequence: TGTGCCAGTAGTATGGGGCAGGGGTTGAATCAGCCCCAGCATTTT.

This clone was seen only a few times. The CDR3 coding sequence is TGCAGCGTTGAGAACCAGGGAAACTATGGCTACACCTTC. It specifies CSVENQGNYGYTF. The chain links TRBV29-1 to TRBJ1-2; perhaps TRBD1 as D (5 bases). The V and J ends lost 3 bases and 2 bases respectively, with 10 bases between them. The CDR3 spans 13 residues. Germline V gene sequence: CDR1 SQVTM, CDR2 ANQGSEA.

The chain uses TRBV28 and TRBJ1-4; weak D call: TRBD1 (5 bases). With 10 bases removed from V and 11 bases from J, the gap between germline ends came to 17 bases. CDR3 length: 12 amino acids. The germline CDR1 and CDR2 sequences are MDHEN and SYDVKM. The CDR3 DNA reads as TGTGCCACCGTAGGGACTGCCCAGAAACTGTTTTTT. Protein sequence: CATVGTAQKLFF.

The chain links TRBV12-2 to TRBJ2-4; the table names TRBD1, a call not compared with the DNA. TRBV12-2 is tagged as a pseudogene. This CDR3 has 22 amino acids. In nucleotides, the CDR3 is TGTGCAAGTCGCTTAAGGGTGCGGGGGGGACAGGGGATCTACCTAGCCAAAAACATTCAGTACTTC. Protein sequence: CASRLRVRGGQGIYLAKNIQYF.

This clone was recorded only once. The V gene is TRBV15, the J gene TRBJ1-2; 8 bases map to TRBD1. Germline V gives CDR1 LNHNV, CDR2 YYDKDF (reference sequence). The CDR3 covers 17 residues. The junction had 10 bases not matched to a gene; V was cut back by 0 bases and J by 4 bases. The CDR3 sequence: CATSRDGRQGSGYGYTF. The CDR3 bases are TGTGCCACCAGCAGAGATGGCCGACAGGGGTCGGGCTATGGCTACACCTTC.

The V and J genes are TRBV6-5 and TRBJ1-2; D ambiguous. Germline V gene lookup returns CDR1 MNHEY and CDR2 SVGAGI. CDR3 length: 13 amino acids. Trimming cost V 10 bases and J 4 bases, with 16 bases left between them. CDR3 nucleotide sequence: TGTGCCACGCTCGAGAGGGTATCCTATGGCTACACCTTC. It yields the protein CATLERVSYGYTF.

The chain employs TRBV9 and TRBJ2-3; TRBD2 might be the D (6 bases). The CDR3 spans 16 residues. Germline values: CDR1 SGDLS, CDR2 YYNGEE. Trimming cost V 0 bases and J 0 bases, with 11 bases left between them. CDR3 DNA sequence: TGTGCCAGCAGCGTAGGTGTTAGCGGTAGCACAGATACGCAGTATTTT. As protein: CASSVGVSGSTDTQYF.